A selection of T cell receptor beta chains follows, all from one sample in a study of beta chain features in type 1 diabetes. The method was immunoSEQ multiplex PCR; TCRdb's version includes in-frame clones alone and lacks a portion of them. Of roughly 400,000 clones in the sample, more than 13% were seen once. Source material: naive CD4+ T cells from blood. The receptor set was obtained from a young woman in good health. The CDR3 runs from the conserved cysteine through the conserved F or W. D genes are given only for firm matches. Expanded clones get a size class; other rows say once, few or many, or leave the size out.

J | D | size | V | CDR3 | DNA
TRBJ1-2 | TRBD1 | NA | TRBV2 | CASSERKLGQGAYGYTF | TGTGCCAGCAGTGAACGGAAGCTAGGACAGGGGGCCTATGGCTACACCTTC
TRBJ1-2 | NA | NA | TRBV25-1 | CASNRGNGYTF | TGTGCCAGCAACCGAGGGAATGGCTACACCTTC
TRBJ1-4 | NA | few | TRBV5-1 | CASTLDIGEKLFF | TGCGCCAGCACCCTGGACATTGGCGAAAAACTGTTTTTT
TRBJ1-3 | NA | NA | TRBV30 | CAWSPGAGNTIYF | TGTGCCTGGAGTCCAGGGGCTGGAAACACCATATATTTT
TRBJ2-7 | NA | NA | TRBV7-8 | CASSYFGRGAYEQYF | TGTGCCAGCAGCTACTTTGGGCGGGGAGCCTACGAGCAGTACTTC
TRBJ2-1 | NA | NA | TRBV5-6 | CASSLRSSYNEQFF | TGTGCCAGCAGCTTGCGGAGCTCCTACAATGAGCAGTTCTTC
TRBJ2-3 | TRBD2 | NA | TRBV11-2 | CASIGSGSRPDTQYF | TGTGCCAGCATAGGGAGCGGGAGTCGTCCAGATACGCAGTATTTT
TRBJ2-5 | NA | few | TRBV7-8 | CASSLARLAETQYF | TGTGCCAGCAGCTTAGCGCGGCTAGCAGAGACCCAGTACTTC
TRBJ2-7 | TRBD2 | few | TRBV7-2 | CASSLDLAGTYEQYF | TGTGCCAGCAGCTTAGACCTAGCGGGGACCTACGAGCAGTACTTC
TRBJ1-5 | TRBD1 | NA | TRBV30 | CAWSGGQQNQPQHF | TGTGCCTGGAGCGGGGGACAGCAAAATCAGCCCCAGCATTTT
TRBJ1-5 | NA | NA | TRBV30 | CAWSVSISNQPQHF | TGTGCCTGGAGTGTCTCTATTAGCAATCAGCCCCAGCATTTT
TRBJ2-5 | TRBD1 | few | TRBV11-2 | CASSLRTGDFQETQYF | TGTGCCAGCAGCTTACGGACAGGGGATTTCCAAGAGACCCAGTACTTC
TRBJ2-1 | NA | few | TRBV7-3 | CASSLTREMGNEQFF | TGTGCCAGCAGCTTAACCCGGGAGATGGGGAATGAGCAGTTCTTC
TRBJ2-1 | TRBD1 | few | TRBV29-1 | CSVDTGGYNEQFF | TGCAGCGTTGATACAGGGGGGTATAATGAGCAGTTCTTC
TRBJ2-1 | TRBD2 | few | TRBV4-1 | CASSQGTSGVHNEQFF | TGCGCCAGCAGCCAAGGGACTAGCGGGGTTCACAATGAGCAGTTCTTC
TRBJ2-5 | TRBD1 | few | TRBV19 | CASGRDSRQETQYF | TGTGCCAGTGGAAGGGACAGCAGACAAGAGACCCAGTACTTC
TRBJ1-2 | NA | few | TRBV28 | CASRVYSYGYTF | TGTGCCAGCAGGGTCTACAGCTATGGCTACACCTTC
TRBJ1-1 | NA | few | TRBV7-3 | CASSSRGHDTEAFF | TGTGCCAGCAGCTCCAGGGGACACGACACTGAAGCTTTCTTT
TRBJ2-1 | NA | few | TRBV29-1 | CSARVGLGGEQFF | TGCAGCGCCCGGGTGGGGTTGGGGGGTGAGCAGTTCTTC
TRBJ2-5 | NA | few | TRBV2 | CASSGGRGRGQETQYF | TGTGCCAGCAGTGGAGGAAGGGGGAGAGGGCAAGAGACCCAGTACTTC
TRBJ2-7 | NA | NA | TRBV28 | CASRTSAYEQYF | TGTGCAAGCCGGACATCCGCCTACGAGCAGTACTTC
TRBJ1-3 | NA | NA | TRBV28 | CASSLDSREWNSGNTIYF | TGTGCCAGCAGCCTGGACAGCCGAGAATGGAACTCTGGAAACACCATATATTTT
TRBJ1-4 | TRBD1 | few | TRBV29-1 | CSVRQGAGNEKLFF | TGCAGCGTTAGACAGGGGGCCGGTAATGAAAAACTGTTTTTT
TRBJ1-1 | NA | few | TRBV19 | CASLRAGWNTEAFF | TGTGCCAGTCTGAGGGCAGGTTGGAACACTGAAGCTTTCTTT
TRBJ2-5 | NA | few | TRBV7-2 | CASSRTVAETQYF | TGTGCCAGCAGCAGGACAGTAGCGGAGACCCAGTACTTC
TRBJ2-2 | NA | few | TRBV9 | CASSVEASRSTGELFF | TGTGCCAGCAGCGTAGAGGCTAGCCGGTCCACCGGGGAGCTGTTTTTT
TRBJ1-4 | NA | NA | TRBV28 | CASRRNTVPNEKLFF | TGTGCCAGCAGACGTAACACCGTCCCTAATGAAAAACTGTTTTTT
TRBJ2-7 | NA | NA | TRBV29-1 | CSARRGSYEQYF | TGCAGCGCTCGGAGGGGAAGCTACGAGCAGTACTTC
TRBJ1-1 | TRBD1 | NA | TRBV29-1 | CSVEDLGRGPNTEAFF | TGCAGCGTTGAAGACTTAGGCAGGGGGCCAAATACTGAAGCTTTCTTT
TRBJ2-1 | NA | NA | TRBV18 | CASSPPNKAVYNEQFF | TGTGCCAGCTCACCACCGAATAAAGCGGTCTACAATGAGCAGTTCTTC
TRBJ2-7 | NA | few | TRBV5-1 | CASSLGGPDDYEQYF | TGCGCCAGCAGCTTGGGGGGCCCCGATGACTACGAGCAGTACTTC
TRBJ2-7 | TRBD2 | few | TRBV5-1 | CASSQGGLASTHEQYF | TGCGCCAGCAGCCAGGGGGGACTAGCGAGTACCCACGAGCAGTACTTC
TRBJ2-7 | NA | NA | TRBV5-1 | CASSLGGAEQYF | TGCGCCAGCAGCTTGGGCGGAGCCGAGCAGTACTTC
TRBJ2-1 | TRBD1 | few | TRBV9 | CASSREGTGAYNEQFF | TGTGCCAGCAGCCGGGAGGGGACAGGGGCCTACAATGAGCAGTTCTTC
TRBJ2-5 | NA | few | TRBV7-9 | CASSFMSGATDLPAGTQYF | TGTGCCAGCAGCTTTATGTCAGGAGCCACGGACTTGCCCGCGGGGACCCAGTACTTC
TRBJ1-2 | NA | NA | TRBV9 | CASSVGSGSPYGYTF | TGTGCCAGCAGCGTAGGATCCGGGTCTCCCTATGGCTACACCTTC
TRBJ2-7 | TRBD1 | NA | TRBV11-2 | CASRGPGQGNFEQYF | TGTGCCAGCAGAGGACCGGGACAGGGGAATTTCGAGCAGTACTTC
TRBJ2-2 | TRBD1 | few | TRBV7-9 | CASSPGQGNTGELFF | TGTGCCAGCAGCCCCGGACAGGGGAACACCGGGGAGCTGTTTTTT
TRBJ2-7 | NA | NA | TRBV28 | CASTPGPRDYEQYF | TGTGCCAGCACCCCAGGCCCTCGCGACTACGAGCAGTACTTC
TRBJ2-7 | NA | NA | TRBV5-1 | CASSLVSVPRSYEQYF | TGCGCCAGCAGCTTGGTTTCGGTCCCCCGCTCCTACGAGCAGTACTTC
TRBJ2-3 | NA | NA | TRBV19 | CASSRRERADTQYF | TGTGCCAGTAGTCGGAGGGAGAGGGCAGATACGCAGTATTTT
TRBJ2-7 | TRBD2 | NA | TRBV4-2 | CASSRGTSGSYEQYF | TGTGCCAGCAGTCGCGGGACTAGCGGCTCCTACGAGCAGTACTTC
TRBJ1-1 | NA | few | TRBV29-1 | CSASVLNTEAFF | TGCAGCGCCTCGGTATTGAACACTGAAGCTTTCTTT
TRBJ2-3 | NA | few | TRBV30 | CAWSYGERLTDTQYF | TGTGCCTGGAGTTATGGGGAGAGACTCACAGATACGCAGTATTTT
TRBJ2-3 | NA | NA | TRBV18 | CASSPPITDTQYF | TGTGCCAGCTCACCACCTATAACAGATACGCAGTATTTT
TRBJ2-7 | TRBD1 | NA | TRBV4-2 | CASSRPTGDSYEQYF | TGTGCCAGCAGCCGGCCGACAGGGGATTCCTACGAGCAGTACTTC
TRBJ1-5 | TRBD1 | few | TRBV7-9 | CASSLGQGRNQPQHF | TGTGCCAGCAGCCTGGGACAGGGGCGCAATCAGCCCCAGCATTTT
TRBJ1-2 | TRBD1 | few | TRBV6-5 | CASSRTGNYGYTF | TGTGCCAGCAGTAGGACAGGGAACTATGGCTACACCTTC
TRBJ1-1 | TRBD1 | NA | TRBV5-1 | CASSLTLPGQLMNTEAFF | TGCGCCAGCAGCTTGACACTCCCGGGACAGCTTATGAACACTGAAGCTTTCTTT
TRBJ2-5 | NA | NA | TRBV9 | CASSVTYHETQYF | TGTGCCAGCAGCGTAACTTATCATGAGACCCAGTACTTC
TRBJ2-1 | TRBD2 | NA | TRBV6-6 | CASTWRSGIDEQFF | TGTGCCAGCACATGGAGAAGCGGGATAGATGAGCAGTTCTTC
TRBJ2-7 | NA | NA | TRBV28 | CASSIRGGEQYF | TGTGCCAGCAGTATCAGGGGTGGGGAGCAGTACTTC
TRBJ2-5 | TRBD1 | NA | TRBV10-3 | CAISAPDRGQKTQYF | TGTGCCATCAGTGCCCCGGACAGGGGGCAAAAGACCCAGTACTTC
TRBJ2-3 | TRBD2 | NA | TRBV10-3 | CATAGSSGADTQYF | TGTGCCACCGCCGGGTCTAGCGGAGCAGATACGCAGTATTTT
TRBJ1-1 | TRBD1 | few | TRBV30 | CAWETGATEAFF | TGTGCCTGGGAAACAGGGGCCACTGAAGCTTTCTTT
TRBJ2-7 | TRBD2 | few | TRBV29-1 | CSVGLAGGYEQYF | TGCAGCGTTGGCCTAGCGGGAGGCTACGAGCAGTACTTC
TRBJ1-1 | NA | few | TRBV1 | CTTNGHPNTEAFF | TGCACCACAAATGGACACCCGAACACTGAAGCTTTCTTT
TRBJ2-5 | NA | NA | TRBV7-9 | CASSLGQGLSKETQYF | TGTGCCAGCAGCTTGGGCCAAGGCCTAAGTAAAGAGACCCAGTACTTC
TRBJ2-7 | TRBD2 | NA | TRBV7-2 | CASSPWGLAGGNEQYF | TGTGCCAGCAGCCCCTGGGGACTAGCGGGAGGTAACGAGCAGTACTTC
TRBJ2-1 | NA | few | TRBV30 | CALTNGILNEQFF | TGTGCCCTGACAAACGGGATACTCAATGAGCAGTTCTTC